The 32 T cell receptor beta chains presented below share a single source sample, sequenced in a study of chemoradiotherapy in HPV16-positive cancers (dated by TCRdb to 2022 to 2024). Libraries were constructed by the immunoSEQ multiplex PCR assay. The immuneACCESS repertoire file appears here via TCRdb, limited to in-frame rearrangements. These files lack a portion of the clones; in checked studies, under half of the deficit traces to unresolved V genes, and the cause of the others is not known. The sample contains 7,700 or so clones, around 62% of them found a single time. Around 33% of the sample belongs to the ten largest clones. This specimen was taken from a patient who underwent chemoradiotherapy. Receptors were obtained from a human donor with HPV-associated anogenital cancer.

This rearrangement joins TRBV19 to TRBJ1-3; 9 positions match TRBD1. This CDR3 is built from 16 residues. Germline values: CDR1 LNHDA, CDR2 SQIVND (reference sequence). V was clipped by 4 bases and J by 2 bases; unmatched bases: 6. This chain's CDR3 is CASSNYRGRTGNTIYF. As DNA, the CDR3 is TGTGCCAGTAGTAACTACAGGGGGCGAACTGGAAACACCATATATTTT.

The V and J genes are TRBV11-2 and TRBJ2-7; 7 positions match TRBD1. The germline V gene encodes CDR1 SGHAT and CDR2 FQNNGV. The CDR3 covers 15 residues. The CDR3 here is CANSKGPGQSYEQYV. Written as DNA, the CDR3 is TGTGCCAACAGCAAAGGTCCGGGACAGTCCTACGAGCAGTACGTC.

The rearrangement joins TRBV20-1 to TRBJ2-2; D is ambiguous. Germline CDR1 is DFQATT and CDR2 is SNEGSKA (reference sequence). The CDR3 runs 11 residues. V shed 2 bases and J shed 5 bases, with 3 bases lying between them. For the CDR3, the DNA is TGCAGTGCTAGAAGAACCGGGGAGCTGTTTTTT. Translated, it gives CSARRTGELFF.

This clone turned up a few times. The CDR3 loop reads CASSRPGERRTGELFF. In nucleotides, the CDR3 is TGTGCCAGCAGCCGACCTGGGGAGCGTAGGACCGGGGAGCTGTTTTTT. The V and J genes are TRBV5-4 and TRBJ2-2, with D maybe TRBD2 (5 bases). Germline V gene sequence: CDR1 SGHNT, CDR2 YYREEE (reference sequence). This CDR3 has 16 residues. The V end lost 4 bases, the J end lost 5 bases, and 18 bases lay between the germline ends. The full variable domain, rest sourced from reference TRBV5-4 and TRBJ2-2, is ETGVTQSPTHLIKTRGQQVTLRCSSQSGHNTVSWYQQALGQGPQFIFQYYREEENGRGNFPPRFSGLQFPNYSSELNVNALELDDSALYLCASSRPGERRTGELFFGEGSRLTVL.

V is TRBV28 and J is TRBJ2-3, with 12 bases identical to TRBD2. V dropped 7 bases and J dropped 4; count of bases not matched to a gene: 3. This CDR3 has 14 amino acids. Per the germline V gene, CDR1 is MDHEN and CDR2 is SYDVKM. The DNA of the CDR3 is TGTGCCAGCAAGCTAGCGGGGGGGTCAGATACGCAGTATTTT. As protein: CASKLAGGSDTQYF.

The chain carries TRBV9 and TRBJ1-2; D call uncertain. The V gene lost 0 bases and the J gene lost 4 bases, with 7 bases spanning the gap. CDR3 length equals 13 residues. Per the germline V gene, CDR1 is SGDLS and CDR2 is YYNGEE. CDR3 DNA: TGTGCCAGCAGCGTAGGCGGACCCTATGGCTACACCTTC. Residues: CASSVGGPYGYTF.

The chain employs TRBV19 and TRBJ1-3, with TRBD1 matching over 8 bases. Germline CDR1 reads LNHDA; CDR2 reads SQIVND (reference sequence). The CDR3 consists of 14 residues. J lost 2 bases, V lost 5 bases, and 2 bases had no gene match. CDR3 in DNA: TGTGCCAGTAGTGTGACAGGGGCTGGAAACACCATATATTTT. Protein sequence: CASSVTGAGNTIYF.

J is TRBJ1-1 and V is TRBV7-2; 8 bases are a match to TRBD1. Germline V CDR1 and CDR2: SGHTA, FQGNSA. The trim removed 5 bases at V and 8 bases at J, leaving 4 bases unmatched. The CDR3 runs to 12 residues. CDR3 bases: TGTGCCAGCAGCAACGGACAGGGAGAAGCTTTCTTT. It yields the protein CASSNGQGEAFF.

CDR3 nucleotide sequence: TGTGCCAGCAGCTTAGGATTCGGCACCAACTCTGGAAACACCATATATTTT. This translates into CASSLGFGTNSGNTIYF. V is TRBV11-2 and J is TRBJ1-3, with D unresolved. Trimming took off 1 base at V and 0 bases at J, with 13 bases between the two ends. Looked up from germline, CDR1 is SGHAT and CDR2 is FQNNGV. The CDR3 is 17 amino acids.

This sequence joins TRBV28 and TRBJ2-6; 8 nucleotides align to TRBD1. In germline, CDR1 is MDHEN, CDR2 SYDVKM. Trimming took 6 bases from V and 12 from J; bases not matched to a gene: 16. CDR3 length: 16 amino acids. This CDR3 reads CASRFTPPGGQGVLTF. Written as DNA, the CDR3 is TGTGCCAGCAGGTTCACACCTCCAGGGGGCCAAGGCGTCCTGACTTTC. Combining the CDR3 with reference TRBV28 and TRBJ2-6 gives the whole variable domain DVKVTQSSRYLVKRTGEKVFLECVQDMDHENMFWYRQDPGLGLRLIYFSYDVKMKEKGDIPEGYSVSREKKERFSLILESASTNQTSMYLCASRFTPPGGQGVLTFGAGSRLTVL.

The V gene is TRBV10-1, the J gene TRBJ1-6; tentatively, D is TRBD1 (6 bases). The V gene lost 4 bases and the J gene lost 14 bases, with 18 bases spanning the gap. This CDR3 is 14 amino acids long. Germline V gene data show CDR1 as WNHNN and CDR2 as SYGVQD (reference sequence). The DNA for the CDR3 is TGCGCCAGCAGTGGGGGACTGGACAGTTTCGCCCTCCACTTT. This codes for CASSGGLDSFALHF.

The J gene is TRBJ1-5, the V gene TRBV18; D remains unclear. Trimming took off 2 bases at V and 7 bases at J, with 9 bases between the two ends. Germline V gene sequence: CDR1 KGHSH, CDR2 LQKENI. The CDR3 has 13 residues. The CDR3 is CASSPGSGQPQHF. The CDR3, as DNA: TGTGCCAGCTCACCAGGAAGCGGGCAGCCCCAGCATTTT. Complete variable domain (other parts from reference TRBV18 and TRBJ1-5): NAGVMQNPRHLVRRRGQEARLRCSPMKGHSHVYWYRQLPEEGLKFMVYLQKENIIDESGMPKERFSAEFPKEGPSILRIQQVVRGDSAAYFCASSPGSGQPQHFGDGTRLSIL.

The J gene is TRBJ2-6, the V gene TRBV19; D possibly uses TRBD1 or TRBD2 (5 bases each). Trimming removed 3 bases from V and 2 bases from J, with 11 bases in between. Looked up from germline, CDR1 is LNHDA and CDR2 is SQIVND (reference sequence). The CDR3 runs to 16 residues. The CDR3 nucleotides are TGTGCCAGTAGTATGGGGAGAGGGGCTGGGGCCAACGTCCTGACTTTC. This translates into CASSMGRGAGANVLTF.

The chain employs TRBV19 and TRBJ1-2, with 11 bases identical to TRBD1. V was clipped by 1 base and J by 7 bases; unmatched bases: 5. Germline loops: CDR1 LNHDA, CDR2 SQIVND (reference sequence). The CDR3 runs 15 residues. This CDR3 reads CASSIGGTGGRGYTF. The CDR3 DNA sequence: TGTGCCAGTAGTATAGGCGGGACAGGGGGACGTGGCTACACCTTC.

The rearrangement joins TRBV21-1 to TRBJ1-5. TRBV21-1 is classified as a pseudogene. The CDR3 covers 19 residues. The CDR3 sequence: CASSKGRGEPLYSNQPQHF. CDR3 DNA: TGTGCCAGCAGCAAAGGGAGGGGCGAGCCACTTTATAGCAATCAGCCCCAGCATTTT.

The chain is built from TRBV6-1 and TRBJ2-3; D is ambiguous. Per germline, CDR1 MNHNS and CDR2 SASEGT. Trimming removed 2 bases from V and 7 bases from J, with 13 bases in between. This CDR3 spans 14 amino acids. CDR3 sequence reads: CASSESVSWYTQYF. In DNA, the CDR3 is TGTGCCAGCAGTGAATCGGTCTCTTGGTATACGCAGTATTTT.

In its sample, this clone was seen a few times. The V gene is TRBV6-1, the J gene TRBJ1-2; the match to TRBD1 covers 10 bases. Germline assignment: CDR1 MNHNS and CDR2 SASEGT. The CDR3 sequence is 14 residues long. Trimming cost V 6 bases and J 4 bases; bases outside gene matches: 5. CDR3 DNA: TGTGCCAGCAGCGAGGGACAGGGGCGCTATGGCTACACCTTC. It codes for CASSEGQGRYGYTF.

The rearrangement uses TRBV7-6 and TRBJ1-1; no definite D call. This CDR3 spans 12 amino acids. Per germline, CDR1 SGHVS and CDR2 FNYEAQ. V lost 4 bases to trimming and J lost 5 bases, with 8 bases between them. CDR3 loop: CASSSGRTEAFF. The CDR3 bases are TGTGCCAGCAGCTCTGGACGGACTGAAGCTTTCTTT.

J is TRBJ2-5 and V is TRBV5-1, with 9 bases matching TRBD2. Unmatched junction bases numbered 6, after V lost 4 bases and J lost 5 bases. The CDR3 has 14 residues. The V gene's germline CDR1 is SGHRS and CDR2 YFSETQ. CDR3 region: CASSATTSGETQYF. CDR3 coding DNA: TGCGCCAGCAGCGCTACTACTAGCGGGGAGACCCAGTACTTC.

The V gene is TRBV11-2, the J gene TRBJ1-1, with 7 positions matching TRBD1. The CDR3 contains 13 residues. The germline V gene encodes CDR1 SGHAT and CDR2 FQNNGV. The V gene end was trimmed by 2 bases and the J gene end by 8 bases; junction bases not matched to a gene: 5. CDR3 sequence: CASSLTRGGEAFF. The CDR3 nucleotides are TGTGCCAGCAGCTTAACCAGGGGGGGCGAAGCTTTCTTT.

The chain recombines TRBV7-6 with TRBJ1-5, with no clear D. The CDR3 totals 15 residues. Germline V lookup: CDR1 SGHVS, CDR2 FNYEAQ. V gave up 4 bases and J gave up 1 base, with 11 bases separating them. The CDR3 here is CASSSGFESNQPQHF. The CDR3 region has the DNA TGTGCCAGCAGCTCCGGGTTCGAAAGCAATCAGCCCCAGCATTTT.

The chain couples TRBV11-3 to TRBJ2-1; 12 nucleotides align to TRBD2. The germline CDR1 and CDR2 sequences are SGHNT and YENEEA. With V trimmed by 1 base and J by 7 bases, 11 bases remained unmatched. The CDR3 contains 18 residues. The CDR3 region is CASSLASLLAGGANEQFF. The CDR3 coding sequence is TGTGCCAGCAGCTTAGCCTCTCTACTAGCGGGGGGAGCGAATGAGCAGTTCTTC.

This chain uses TRBV2 with TRBJ2-7; D ambiguous. Germline V lookup: CDR1 SNHLY, CDR2 FYNNEI. This CDR3 region has 16 residues. V was pared by 7 bases and J by 2 bases, with 21 bases between. The CDR3 DNA reads TGTGCCAGCATCCACACCGGCGCTTCCTTCCCCTACGAGCAGTACTTC. Amino acid sequence: CASIHTGASFPYEQYF.

The chain joins TRBV5-4 to TRBJ1-2; D is possibly TRBD1 (6 bases). This CDR3 is built from 14 residues. Germline V gene sequence: CDR1 SGHNT, CDR2 YYREEE (reference sequence). The V and J ends lost 0 bases and 4 bases respectively, with 10 bases between them. Here the CDR3 DNA reads TGTGCCAGCAGCTTGGTGGGGGGCTTCTATGGCTACACCTTC. Translation gives CASSLVGGFYGYTF. Drawing the rest from reference TRBV5-4 and TRBJ1-2, the complete variable domain is ETGVTQSPTHLIKTRGQQVTLRCSSQSGHNTVSWYQQALGQGPQFIFQYYREEENGRGNFPPRFSGLQFPNYSSELNVNALELDDSALYLCASSLVGGFYGYTFGSGTRLTVV.

The CDR3 DNA reads TGTGCCAGCAGCGGCAGGGGACGTAATCAGCCCCAGCATTTT. It yields the protein CASSGRGRNQPQHF. The V call is TRBV2, the J call TRBJ1-5; possible D gene TRBD1, 6 bases. Between the trimmed V and J ends, which lost 6 bases and 4 bases, there was a span of 13 bases. Germline V lookup: CDR1 SNHLY, CDR2 FYNNEI. There are 14 residues in the CDR3.

This clone has only one observation. J is TRBJ1-1 and V is TRBV19; D unclear. Trimming removed 3 bases at V and 6 bases at J, with 11 bases between. CDR1 is LNHDA and CDR2 is SQIVND in the germline V gene (reference sequence). The CDR3 is 13 amino acids. CDR3 sequence reads: CASSIYGRSEAFF. Here the CDR3 DNA reads TGTGCCAGTAGTATTTACGGCAGATCTGAAGCTTTCTTT.

The chain is built from TRBV10-3 and TRBJ2-7; 8 bases line up with TRBD1. V lost 3 bases, J lost 3 bases, and 4 bases stayed unmatched. Germline V gene data show CDR1 as ENHRY and CDR2 as SYGVKD. The CDR3 is made up of 14 amino acids. This CDR3 reads CAISDYGQGYEQYF. In DNA form, the CDR3 reads TGTGCCATCAGTGATTACGGACAGGGCTACGAGCAGTACTTC.

Here the CDR3 reads CSVGRGQETQYF. CDR3 in DNA: TGCAGCGTTGGTCGCGGTCAAGAGACCCAGTACTTC. The rearrangement joins TRBV29-1 to TRBJ2-5; D unresolved. V was cut by 4 bases and J by 2 bases, with 8 bases left in between. The CDR3 covers 12 residues. Germline V lookup: CDR1 SQVTM, CDR2 ANQGSEA.

J is TRBJ2-2 and V is TRBV9, with 11 bases lining up with TRBD1. J was trimmed by 6 bases and V by 1 base; bases with no gene match: 5. The germline CDR1 and CDR2 sequences are SGDLS and YYNGEE. This CDR3 is 16 amino acids long. CDR3 nucleotide sequence: TGTGCCAGCAGCGTAAGGGACAGGGGGGGTTCCGGGGAGCTGTTTTTT. It codes for CASSVRDRGGSGELFF. The full variable domain, with the rest looked up from reference TRBV9 and TRBJ2-2, is DSGVTQTPKHLITATGQRVTLRCSPRSGDLSVYWYQQSLDQGLQFLIQYYNGEERAKGNILERFSAQQFPDLHSELNLSSLELGDSALYFCASSVRDRGGSGELFFGEGSRLTVL.

V is TRBV5-1 and J is TRBJ2-1; 9 positions match TRBD2. V lost 0 bases to trimming and J lost 7 bases; unmatched junction nucleotides: 8. The germline V gene has CDR1 SGHRS and CDR2 YFSETQ. This CDR3 region has 16 residues. For the CDR3, the DNA is TGCGCCAGCAGCTTGGCACCGGGACTAGCTAGGAATGAGCAGTTCTTC. Translation gives CASSLAPGLARNEQFF.

The V and J genes are TRBV30 and TRBJ2-1; TRBD2 matches at 10 bases. The length of the CDR3 is 17 residues. V shed 4 bases, J shed 3 bases, and the junction held 12 bases outside the gene matches. The germline V gene has CDR1 GTSNPN and CDR2 SVGIG (reference sequence). The CDR3 DNA sequence: TGTGCCTGGAATGGCGTGTCTAGCGGGAGACTCTACAATGAGCAGTTCTTC. Encoded protein: CAWNGVSSGRLYNEQFF. Drawing the rest from reference TRBV30 and TRBJ2-1, the complete variable domain is SQTIHQWPATLVQPVGSPLSLECTVEGTSNPNLYWYRQAAGRGLQLLFYSVGIGQISSEVPQNLSASRPQDRQFILSSKKLLLSDSGFYLCAWNGVSSGRLYNEQFFGPGTRLTVL.

The V and J genes are TRBV28 and TRBJ1-6; D is perhaps TRBD1 (6 bases). V shed 8 bases and J shed 7 bases, with 15 bases lying between them. From germline, CDR1 is MDHEN and CDR2 SYDVKM. The length of the CDR3 is 14 residues. The CDR3 region is CASHYHRDNSPLHF. CDR3 nucleotides: TGTGCCAGCCATTATCACAGGGACAATTCACCCCTCCACTTT.